A single sample is the source of the 2 T cell receptor beta chains below, sequenced in a study of blood T cell repertoires in COVID-19. The table came from immunoSEQ multiplex PCR; TCRdb's copy has only in-frame clones and leaves some out. The sample shows about half a million clones, about nine tenths of them seen only once. The source material was PBMCs or T cells enriched from blood (not recorded which). All receptors come from a woman in her fifties or sixties who had recovered from COVID-19.

This clone was observed a single time. J is TRBJ2-6 and V is TRBV11-2; 8 bases fit TRBD1. V lost 3 bases and J lost 0; bases outside the gene matches: 4. The CDR3 length is 17 residues. CDR1 and CDR2 from the germline V gene are SGHAT and FQNNGV. The CDR3 DNA reads TGTGCCAGCAGCTTTTGGACAGGGCCCTCTGGGGCCAACGTCCTGACTTTC. Translated: CASSFWTGPSGANVLTF.

The gene calls are TRBV9 and TRBJ2-3; a weak D match, TRBD2 (6 bases). Trimming removed 3 bases at V and 3 bases at J, with 8 bases between. CDR1 is SGDLS, CDR2 YYNGEE, per germline. This CDR3 spans 13 amino acids. The CDR3 protein is CASSGGVTDTQYF. The CDR3 DNA follows: TGTGCCAGCAGCGGGGGGGTTACAGATACGCAGTATTTT.